This T cell receptor (beta chain) emerged from a study of T-cell memory formation after mild COVID-19. Study-level results: For contracting clones, CD4+ ones sat mainly in CM and EM, CD8+ in EMRA.

MiXCR, run by TCRdb on the 5' RACE reads, gives a single entry per CDR3 protein. The data hold 550,000 to 600,000 distinct CDR3 sequences, with 15% to 20% observed a single time. This clonotype was seen more than once but under ten times. Its antigen is not identified. The V end lost 1 base, the J end lost 7 bases, and 12 bases lay between the germline ends. CDR1 is SGHRS, CDR2 YFSETQ, per germline. The CDR3 extends over 15 amino acids. The clonotype was recovered from an adult woman who had mild COVID-19 (a few samples of this study predate the infection). Cell type and time point are not known. Sequenced material: PBMCs or a T cell subset sorted from them (not recorded which). The chain joins TRBV5-1 to TRBJ1-6; no reliable D call. CDR3 DNA sequence: TGCGCCAGCAGCTTGACCGGGCTGCCAAATTCACCCCTCCACTTT. Its protein is CASSLTGLPNSPLHF.